Shown below are 12 T cell receptor beta chains from a single sample sequenced in a study of siplizumab effects on memory and regulatory T cells (dated by TCRdb to between 2018 and 2021). Library creation used the immunoSEQ multiplex PCR assay. The table comes from immuneACCESS by way of TCRdb, which keeps in-frame sequences with V and J called. Part of the clones is missing from these tables; in studies checked, under half for an unresolved V gene and the rest for unknown reasons. The sample table shows approximately 100,000 clones, and around nine tenths are seen once. The ten largest clones take up about 12% of the sample. Sequencing input: non-Treg CD4+ T cells sorted from blood. The cell subset or site label for this specimen denotes: FACS-sorted unstimulated CD4+ non-regulatory T cells. These receptor sequences come from a human donor in good health.

The chain recombines TRBV19 with TRBJ1-5, with 9 bases fitting TRBD1. The length of the CDR3 is 15 residues. J lost 9 bases, V lost 3 bases, and 9 bases had no gene match. CDR1 is LNHDA and CDR2 is SQIVND in the germline V gene (reference sequence). The CDR3 coding sequence is TGTGCCAGTAGTATGTCGGGACAGGGACTCCGGCCCCAGCATTTT. Encoded protein: CASSMSGQGLRPQHF.

The rearrangement joins TRBV19 to TRBJ2-7; D gene uncertain. The CDR3 runs to 12 residues. The V gene lost 3 bases and the J gene lost 2 bases, with 5 bases spanning the gap. Germline V CDR1 and CDR2: LNHDA, SQIVND (reference sequence). CDR3 sequence reads: CASSIGPYEQYF. Here the CDR3 DNA reads TGTGCCAGTAGTATTGGTCCCTACGAGCAGTACTTC.

This chain joins TRBV5-1 and TRBJ2-7; D may be TRBD1 or TRBD2 (6 bases each). The CDR3 has 13 amino acids. Per germline, CDR1 SGHRS and CDR2 YFSETQ. V was trimmed by 2 bases and J by 7 bases, leaving 13 bases between them. The CDR3 loop reads CASSFTGAREQYF. CDR3 bases: TGCGCCAGCAGCTTCACGGGGGCGCGAGAGCAGTACTTC.

The CDR3 loop reads CASSPGLNGYTF. DNA of the CDR3: TGTGCCAGCAGCCCAGGGCTCAATGGCTACACCTTC. This chain uses TRBV6-5 with TRBJ1-2; a possible D gene is TRBD1 (5 bases). The germline V and J ends were trimmed by 6 bases and 6 bases, with 11 bases remaining between them. Germline CDR1 and CDR2: MNHEY and SVGAGI. The CDR3 spans 12 residues.

This clone was picked up one time. The chain links TRBV7-6 to TRBJ2-3, with 11 bases identical to TRBD1. Per germline, CDR1 SGHVS and CDR2 FNYEAQ. Trimming at V came to 2 bases and at J to 3 bases, leaving 4 bases not matched to a gene. This CDR3 is 16 amino acids long. The CDR3 region is CASSLRGTGGTDTQYF. CDR3 coding DNA: TGTGCCAGCAGCTTACGAGGGACAGGGGGAACAGATACGCAGTATTTT.

The chain carries TRBV5-1 and TRBJ2-5; 11 bases match TRBD1. The CDR3 runs to 15 residues. The V gene's germline CDR1 is SGHRS and CDR2 YFSETQ. V was pared by 4 bases and J by 5 bases, with 7 bases of the junction left unmatched. CDR3 nucleotide sequence: TGCGCCAGCAGCGGGTGGACAGGGGGCGACGAGACCCAGTACTTC. It is translated as CASSGWTGGDETQYF.

The rearrangement uses TRBV6-6 and TRBJ2-5; 9 nucleotides agree with TRBD1. The germline V gene encodes CDR1 MNHNY and CDR2 SVGAGI (reference sequence). The CDR3 covers 15 residues. After removal of 4 bases from V and 2 bases from J, the junction contained 5 bases not matched to a gene. Here the CDR3 DNA reads TGTGCCAGCAGTTCCCCGGACAGGGGTCAAGAGACCCAGTACTTC. This translates into CASSSPDRGQETQYF.

There are a few counts of this clone. The V call is TRBV7-2, the J call TRBJ2-7; a weak D match, TRBD2 (6 bases). This CDR3 has 14 residues. The V and J ends lost 0 bases and 7 bases respectively, with 13 bases between them. Germline CDR1 and CDR2: SGHTA and FQGNSA. CDR3 DNA sequence: TGTGCCAGCAGCTTAGCCCGGGACTCCGGGGAGCAGTACTTC. This gives the protein CASSLARDSGEQYF.

Here the CDR3 reads CASSGAGGSTNEKLFF. The CDR3 DNA follows: TGTGCCAGCAGCGGGGCAGGGGGCTCGACTAATGAAAAACTGTTTTTT. This rearrangement joins TRBV7-9 to TRBJ1-4; TRBD1 agrees at 8 bases. V lost 5 bases and J lost 2; bases outside the gene matches: 7. There are 16 residues in the CDR3. Germline CDR1 is SEHNR and CDR2 is FQNEAQ (reference sequence).

The gene calls are TRBV6-4 and TRBJ1-4, with D maybe TRBD1 (5 bases). Per the germline V gene, CDR1 is MRHNA and CDR2 is SNTAGT. The CDR3 length is 15 residues. Between the trimmed V and J ends, which lost 4 bases and 5 bases, there was a span of 14 bases. The CDR3 loop reads CASSVSGRINEKLFF. CDR3 DNA: TGTGCCAGCAGTGTTTCGGGACGGATAAATGAAAAACTGTTTTTT.

This clone has just one count. V and J are TRBV6-6 and TRBJ2-1; TRBD2 matches at 7 bases. Unmatched junction bases numbered 1, after V lost 5 bases and J lost 0 bases. Germline loops: CDR1 MNHNY, CDR2 SVGAGI (reference sequence). This CDR3 has 14 residues. In DNA, the CDR3 is TGTGCCAGCAGTAGGGACTACTCCTACAATGAGCAGTTCTTC. Protein sequence: CASSRDYSYNEQFF.

This rearrangement joins TRBV6-1 to TRBJ2-7; 11 bases align to TRBD2. V lost 7 bases, J lost 1 base, and 3 bases stayed unmatched. This CDR3 comprises 14 residues. Germline CDR1 is MNHNS and CDR2 is SASEGT. The CDR3 is CASMRTSGSYEQYF. CDR3 in DNA: TGTGCCAGCATGAGGACTAGCGGGTCCTACGAGCAGTACTTC.